Listed below are T cell receptor beta chains from one sample, sequenced in a study of blood T cell repertoires in COVID-19. Profiled with immunoSEQ multiplex PCR; TCRdb holds only in-frame clones, not every one. The sample contains approximately 130,000 clones, about 75% of which appear only once. The sequenced sample was peripheral blood. The receptors shown here come from a man at least 80 years old with acute or convalescent COVID-19. Both conserved end residues are part of each CDR3. Clone size appears in some rows only: once, few, many, or a class for an expanded clone.

V: TRBV2; size: few; CDR3: CASRKDTLGAFF
V: TRBV7-3; size: NA; CDR3: CASSLFGTVPGELFF
V: TRBV5-6; size: NA; CDR3: CASSLVLAGGDTQYF
V: TRBV11-3; size: NA; CDR3: CASSSSGGAADTQYF
V: TRBV6-5; size: NA; CDR3: CASRDSNNEQFF
V: TRBV6-6; size: NA; CDR3: CASSPLGQAEDWTNEKLFF
V: TRBV5-1; size: NA; CDR3: CASSLGPLKESPLHF
V: TRBV7-9; size: NA; CDR3: CASLGHQETQYF
V: TRBV7-9; size: NA; CDR3: CASSLQGSGWETQYF
V: TRBV10-3; size: NA; CDR3: CAISESSLLAGGPTDTQYF
V: TRBV15; size: NA; CDR3: CATSQDRVPGNTEAFF
V: TRBV6-4; size: NA; CDR3: CASRAMTGAFLWGGANVLTF
V: TRBV30; size: NA; CDR3: CAWSVKAGGETQYF
V: TRBV5-1; size: once; CDR3: CASSLGQVFNEQFF
V: TRBV5-6; size: NA; CDR3: CASSSPGQAYNEQFF
V: TRBV27; size: NA; CDR3: CASSSPTRGGYEQYF
V: TRBV5-6; size: many; CDR3: CASSWVRQHYGYTF
V: TRBV5-1; size: NA; CDR3: CASTLGGSYEQYF
V: TRBV28; size: once; CDR3: CASRDNLNTEAFF
V: TRBV7-2; size: NA; CDR3: CASSLESLASYEQYF
V: TRBV11-2; size: NA; CDR3: CASSLLLGVTNSPLHF
V: TRBV19; size: few; CDR3: CASTSPWRGPNTGELFF
V: TRBV4-2; size: NA; CDR3: CASSHASGSGYEQYF
V: TRBV11-2; size: NA; CDR3: CASSLDLDTQYF